The rows below give T cell receptor beta chains drawn from one sample of a study of CD8+ T cells in alopecia areata. Sequenced by immunoSEQ multiplex PCR; TCRdb stores in-frame clones only, minus some. In the table there are approximately 280,000 clones, 58% of which are singletons. Sequencing was performed on CD4+ T cells sorted from blood, taken at week 24, from a patient treated with tofacitinib. Receptors originate from a human donor with alopecia areata. The CDR3 runs from the conserved cysteine through the conserved F or W. Each record gives: V gene, clone size, D gene, J gene, CDR3 length, CDR3 DNA, CDR3 protein. D genes are given only for firm matches. The size of a clone is reported for some rows only, either as once, few or many, or as a class for expanded clones.

>TRBV6-6|NA|NA|TRBJ2-3|16
TGTGCCAGCACCCGGGGGAGAGGGGGGGCCTCAGATACGCAGTATTTT
CASTRGRGGASDTQYF
>TRBV20-1|few|NA|TRBJ1-2|10
TGCAGTGCGCGGACTGATGGCTACACCTTC
CSARTDGYTF
>TRBV29-1|NA|NA|TRBJ1-2|12
TGCAGCGTTGAAATGACAAACTATGGCTACACCTTC
CSVEMTNYGYTF
>TRBV18|few|TRBD1|TRBJ1-1|14
TGTGCCAGCTCAATTGGACAGGGGAACACTGAAGCTTTCTTT
CASSIGQGNTEAFF
>TRBV5-1|NA|TRBD2|TRBJ2-1|16
TGCGCCAGCAGCCCAATAACTAGCGGGGGTTCTAATGAGCAGTTCTTC
CASSPITSGGSNEQFF
>TRBV19|few|NA|TRBJ1-5|13
TGTGCCAGTAGTATATGGGTTGACCAGCCCCAGCATTTT
CASSIWVDQPQHF
>TRBV7-9|NA|NA|TRBJ1-6|12
TGTGCCAGCAGCCAAGGGAATTCACCCCTCCACTTT
CASSQGNSPLHF
>TRBV7-2|NA|NA|TRBJ2-1|13
TGTGCCAGCACCAAGAGCTCCTACAATGAGCAGTTCTTC
CASTKSSYNEQFF
>TRBV6-5|NA|NA|TRBJ1-2|13
TGTGCCAGCAGTGAATCGATGGTGGATGGCTACACCTTC
CASSESMVDGYTF
>TRBV30|NA|NA|TRBJ2-7|12
TGTGCCTGGAGTGTTTCCTCCTACGAGCAGTACTTC
CAWSVSSYEQYF
>TRBV5-1|few|NA|TRBJ2-7|11
TGCGCCAGCAGCGGATCGACGGTTCAGTACTTC
CASSGSTVQYF
>TRBV7-3|NA|TRBD1|TRBJ2-7|14
TGTGCCAGCAGCCTTGGACAGGGAACCTACGAGCAGTACTTC
CASSLGQGTYEQYF
>TRBV29-1|few|NA|TRBJ1-4|13
TGCAGCGTTGGGGGAGTAGGTAATGAAAAACTGTTTTTT
CSVGGVGNEKLFF
>TRBV15|NA|NA|TRBJ1-4|13
TGTGCCACCAGCAGAGACCGTAGTGAAAAACTGTTTTTT
CATSRDRSEKLFF
>TRBV29-1|NA|NA|TRBJ1-1|13
TGCAGCGTTGAAAAGGGGATGAACACTGAAGCTTTCTTT
CSVEKGMNTEAFF
>TRBV5-1|NA|TRBD2|TRBJ2-1|15
TGCGCCAGCAGTATAGGGCTAGCGGGGCCTGATGAGCAGTTCTTC
CASSIGLAGPDEQFF